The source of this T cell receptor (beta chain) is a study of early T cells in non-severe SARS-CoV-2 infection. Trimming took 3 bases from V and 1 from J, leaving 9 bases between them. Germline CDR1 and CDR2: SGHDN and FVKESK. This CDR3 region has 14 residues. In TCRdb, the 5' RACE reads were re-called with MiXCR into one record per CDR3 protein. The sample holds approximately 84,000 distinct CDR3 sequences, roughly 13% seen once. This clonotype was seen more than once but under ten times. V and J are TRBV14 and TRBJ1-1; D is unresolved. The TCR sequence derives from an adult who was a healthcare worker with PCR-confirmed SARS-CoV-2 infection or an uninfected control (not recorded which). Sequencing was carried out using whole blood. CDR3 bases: TGTGCCAGCAGCCAGAGTGGCTGGAACACTGAAGCTTTCTTT. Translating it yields CASSQSGWNTEAFF.